The 21 T cell receptor beta chains given below trace back to one sample, sequenced in a study of CD8+ T cells in alopecia areata. Treatment described: oral pan-JAK inhibitor, 5-10 mg twice daily. RNA was extracted and reverse transcribed into cDNA as the sequencing template. TCRdb's copy holds only in-frame clones and misses some; the assay was immunoSEQ multiplex PCR. The sample comprises a few hundred thousand clones, over 45% of which are singletons, and more than 0.85% rests with the top ten. This specimen consisted of CD4+ T cells sorted from blood, obtained at week 52, from a patient treated with tofacitinib. These receptors were taken from a human donor with alopecia areata.

This clone has more than one count but fewer than ten. Other nucleotide sequences from this sample produce the same CDR3. The J gene is TRBJ1-1, the V gene TRBV20-1; D gene uncertain. The CDR3 has 11 amino acids. CDR1 is DFQATT, CDR2 SNEGSKA, per germline (reference sequence). Trimming took off 3 bases at V and 2 bases at J, with 4 bases between the two ends. The CDR3 nucleotides read TGCAGTGCTAGGGGTAACACTGAAGCTTTCTTT. It yields the protein CSARGNTEAFF.

This clone was seen a single time. The genes are TRBV7-3 and TRBJ1-1, with D possibly matching TRBD1 (5 bases). CDR3 size: 15 residues. Germline-derived CDR1 and CDR2 are SGHTA and FQGTGA. With 5 bases removed from V and 0 bases from J, the gap between germline ends came to 13 bases. The CDR3, as DNA: TGTGCCAGCAGCCCCCAGGGCAACGTGAACACTGAAGCTTTCTTT. The encoded protein is CASSPQGNVNTEAFF.

The chain combines TRBV25-1 with TRBJ1-4; possible D gene TRBD1, 5 bases. The CDR3 totals 14 residues. The V end was cut by 3 bases, the J end by 8 bases, with 13 bases between. CDR1 is MGHDK and CDR2 is SYGVNS in the germline V gene. The CDR3: CASSDMTAREKLFF. The CDR3 DNA follows: TGTGCCAGCAGTGATATGACAGCAAGGGAAAAACTGTTTTTT.

The chain couples TRBV10-3 to TRBJ2-4, with D possibly called TRBD1 or TRBD2 (6 bases each). Per germline, CDR1 ENHRY and CDR2 SYGVKD. V lost 2 bases, J lost 2 bases, and 7 bases lay in between. The CDR3 has 14 residues. The CDR3 is CAISEGGPKNIQYF. Here the CDR3 DNA reads TGTGCCATCAGTGAGGGGGGGCCCAAAAACATTCAGTACTTC.

In this sample, this clone turned up a few times. The chain recombines TRBV27 with TRBJ1-1; D is undetermined. This CDR3 has 14 residues. V lost 7 bases and J 0 bases, leaving 12 bases between the germline ends. Germline CDR1 reads MNHEY; CDR2 reads SMNVEV (reference sequence). The DNA for the CDR3 is TGTGCCAGCACCCGTTCAACAGTGAACACTGAAGCTTTCTTT. Translated, it gives CASTRSTVNTEAFF.

This sequence joins TRBV15 and TRBJ2-5; D unclear. From germline, CDR1 is LNHNV and CDR2 YYDKDF (reference sequence). V lost 6 bases and J 5 bases, leaving 13 bases between the germline ends. The CDR3 totals 13 residues. CDR3 residues: CATSIPATETQYF. CDR3 nucleotides: TGTGCCACCAGTATTCCCGCGACGGAGACCCAGTACTTC. The full variable domain, completed using reference TRBV15 and TRBJ2-5, is DAMVIQNPRYQVTQFGKPVTLSCSQTLNHNVMYWYQQKSSQAPKLLFHYYDKDFNNEADTPDNFQSRRPNTSFCFLDIRSPGLGDTAMYLCATSIPATETQYFGPGTRLLVL.

The J gene is TRBJ2-3, the V gene TRBV29-1; 11 bases are a match to TRBD2. CDR3 length: 13 residues. V was pared by 6 bases and J by 5 bases, with 4 bases of the junction left unmatched. CDR1 is SQVTM and CDR2 is ANQGSEA in the germline V gene. CDR3 in DNA: TGCAGCGTCCCCGGGACTAGCGGAGATACGCAGTATTTT. Amino acid sequence: CSVPGTSGDTQYF.

This rearrangement joins TRBV2 to TRBJ1-6, with D perhaps TRBD1 (5 bases). This CDR3 is built from 13 residues. Per the germline V gene, CDR1 is SNHLY and CDR2 is FYNNEI. V was trimmed by 2 bases and J by 9 bases, leaving 8 bases between them. The CDR3 region is CASSEQGFSPLHF. CDR3 nucleotides: TGTGCCAGCAGTGAACAGGGTTTTTCACCCCTCCACTTT.

This clone is a singleton in its sample. The rearrangement uses TRBV5-1 and TRBJ2-1; D unresolved. CDR3 length equals 12 residues. Germline V gives CDR1 SGHRS, CDR2 YFSETQ. V was clipped by 5 bases and J by 7 bases, with 10 bases between them. CDR3 in DNA: TGCGCCAGCAGTTCGAGATTGAATGAGCAGTTCTTC. Protein product: CASSSRLNEQFF. Using reference TRBV5-1 and TRBJ2-1 for the parts outside the CDR3, the full variable domain is KAGVTQTPRYLIKTRGQQVTLSCSPISGHRSVSWYQQTPGQGLQFLFEYFSETQRNKGNFPGRFSGRQFSNSRSEMNVSTLELGDSALYLCASSSRLNEQFFGPGTRLTVL.

This clone came up a few times. V usage is TRBV10-3 and J usage is TRBJ2-2, with 9 bases fitting TRBD1. This CDR3 comprises 14 residues. In germline, CDR1 is ENHRY, CDR2 SYGVKD. With V trimmed by 8 bases and J by 3 bases, 4 bases remained unmatched. Here the CDR3 DNA reads TGTGCCATCGCCCGGGACAGGGACACCGGGGAGCTGTTTTTT. Translation gives CAIARDRDTGELFF.

This clone was counted ten times or more. The chain employs TRBV4-1 and TRBJ2-3, with D unresolved. Per the germline V gene, CDR1 is MGHRA and CDR2 is YSYEKL. Trimming left V 1 base short and J 6 bases short, with 14 bases between. The CDR3 runs to 15 residues. CDR3: CASSQGSVGWDTQYF. The DNA of the CDR3 is TGCGCCAGCAGCCAAGGATCGGTAGGGTGGGATACGCAGTATTTT.

CDR3 sequence: CSVDVEAGYTF. The CDR3 coding sequence is TGCAGCGTTGATGTGGAAGCTGGCTACACCTTC. This sequence joins TRBV29-1 and TRBJ1-2; D not resolved. Germline V CDR1 and CDR2: SQVTM, ANQGSEA. Trimming stripped 3 bases from V and 7 bases from J, with 9 bases between. The CDR3 is 11 residues long. The whole variable domain, filled in from reference TRBV29-1 and TRBJ1-2, reads SAVISQKPSRDICQRGTSLTIQCQVDSQVTMMFWYRQQPGQSLTLIATANQGSEATYESGFVIDKFPISRPNLTFSTLTVSNMSPEDSSIYLCSVDVEAGYTFGSGTRLTVV.

The chain couples TRBV25-1 to TRBJ2-3; D tentatively reads TRBD1 or TRBD2 (6 bases each). This CDR3 spans 16 amino acids. Germline values: CDR1 MGHDK, CDR2 SYGVNS. The germline V and J ends were trimmed by 4 bases and 4 bases, with 18 bases remaining between them. CDR3 DNA: TGTGCCAGCAGTGGCCATGGGGGGCGGAGATCAGATACGCAGTATTTT. This encodes CASSGHGGRRSDTQYF.

This clone was seen a handful of times. The chain couples TRBV6-6 to TRBJ1-2, with 8 positions matching TRBD1. Germline lookup yields CDR1 MNHNY and CDR2 SVGAGI (reference sequence). V shed 7 bases, J shed 6 bases, and the junction held 7 bases outside the gene matches. The CDR3 contains 13 residues. This CDR3 is CASTIDRGHGYTF. CDR3 DNA sequence: TGTGCCAGCACCATCGACAGGGGACATGGCTACACCTTC.

Points on this clone: With a much larger clone just one base away, this may be a read error. This chain links TRBV7-2 with TRBJ1-5; a possible D gene is TRBD1 (5 bases). The CDR3 consists of 13 residues. Trimming stripped 4 bases from V and 1 base from J, with 5 bases between. Germline V gene sequence: CDR1 SGHTA, CDR2 FQGNSA. The CDR3 region is CASSSGSNQPQHF. CDR3 in DNA: TGTGCCAGCAGCTCAGGGAGCAATCAGCCCCAGCATTTT. The whole variable domain, filled in from reference TRBV7-2 and TRBJ1-5, reads GAGVSQSPSNKVTEKGKDVELRCDPISGHTALYWYRQSLGQGLEFLIYFQGNSAPDKSGLPSDRFSAERTGGSVSTLTIQRTQQEDSAVYLCASSSGSNQPQHFGDGTRLSIL.

The CDR3 here is CASSVDRATEAFF. The DNA of the CDR3 is TGTGCCAGCAGCGTAGACAGAGCCACTGAAGCTTTCTTT. This chain connects TRBV9 to TRBJ1-1; D call uncertain. CDR1 SGDLS and CDR2 YYNGEE come from the germline V gene. Trimming cost V 0 bases and J 4 bases, with 7 bases left between them. The CDR3 has 13 residues.

This chain uses TRBV29-1 with TRBJ1-1; D is perhaps TRBD1 (5 bases). This CDR3 has 14 amino acids. Germline CDR1 reads SQVTM; CDR2 reads ANQGSEA. The ends were cut back, 5 bases at V and 1 base at J, with 14 bases in the middle. CDR3 region: CSVRGPPGNTEAFF. The DNA for the CDR3 is TGCAGCGTTAGGGGTCCTCCTGGGAACACTGAAGCTTTCTTT.

This chain joins TRBV10-3 and TRBJ1-5, with no clear D. From germline, CDR1 is ENHRY and CDR2 SYGVKD. The CDR3 length is 18 residues. V was cut by 0 bases and J by 2 bases, with 17 bases left in between. This CDR3 is CAISESSADKIGNQPQHF. The DNA for the CDR3 is TGTGCCATCAGTGAGTCGTCCGCGGATAAGATCGGCAATCAGCCCCAGCATTTT.

J is TRBJ2-5 and V is TRBV10-3; possible D gene TRBD2, 5 bases. CDR3 length: 11 amino acids. Germline V gene data show CDR1 as ENHRY and CDR2 as SYGVKD. The V end was cut by 6 bases, the J end by 7 bases, with 9 bases between. The CDR3 nucleotides are TGTGCCATCAGCTCCGGAGGGACCCAGTACTTC. It encodes CAISSGGTQYF.

This CDR3 reads CASSLFGEKEEKLFF. CDR3 in DNA: TGCGCCAGCAGCTTGTTCGGGGAAAAGGAGGAAAAACTGTTTTTT. The chain uses TRBV5-1 and TRBJ1-4, with D uncertain. Trimming shortened V by 1 base and J by 8 bases, and 15 bases separated the two germline ends. CDR1 SGHRS and CDR2 YFSETQ come from the germline V gene. The CDR3 contains 15 residues.

The V call is TRBV6-6, the J call TRBJ2-5, with D possibly being TRBD1 or TRBD2 (5 bases each). From germline, CDR1 is MNHNY and CDR2 SVGAGI (reference sequence). This CDR3 comprises 13 residues. V lost 0 bases, J lost 5 bases, and 7 bases lay in between. CDR3 in DNA: TGTGCCAGCAGTTACTCGGGGGAGGAGACCCAGTACTTC. Amino acid sequence: CASSYSGEETQYF.